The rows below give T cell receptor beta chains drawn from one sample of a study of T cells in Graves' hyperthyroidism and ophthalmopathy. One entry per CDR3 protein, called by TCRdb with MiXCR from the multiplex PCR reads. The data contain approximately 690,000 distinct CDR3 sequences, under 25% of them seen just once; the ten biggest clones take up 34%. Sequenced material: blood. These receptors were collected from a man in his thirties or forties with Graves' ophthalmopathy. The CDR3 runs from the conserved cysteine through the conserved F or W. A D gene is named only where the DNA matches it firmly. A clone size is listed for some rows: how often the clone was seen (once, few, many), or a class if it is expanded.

CDR3 DNA: TGTGCCAGCAGCTCCCATATGAGGGACACTGAAGCTTTCTTT
CDR3 protein: CASSSHMRDTEAFF
clone size: .
D gene: .
J gene: TRBJ1-1
V gene: TRBV7-2

CDR3 DNA: TGTGCCAGCAGCTTATCCCCGGGACAGGGTCCGGACGAGCAGTACTTC
CDR3 protein: CASSLSPGQGPDEQYF
clone size: many
D gene: TRBD1
J gene: TRBJ2-7
V gene: TRBV13

CDR3 DNA: TGTGCCAGCAGCCAAAAGGGGACAGGGGGATGCGAGCAGTACTTC
CDR3 protein: CASSQKGTGGCEQYF
clone size: .
D gene: TRBD1
J gene: TRBJ2-7
V gene: TRBV14

CDR3 DNA: TGTGCCAGCAGCTTATCACGCAGCACAGATACGCAGTATTTT
CDR3 protein: CASSLSRSTDTQYF
clone size: many
D gene: .
J gene: TRBJ2-3
V gene: TRBV27

CDR3 DNA: TGCGCCAGCAGCCAAAGGGTGGGCTCCAATCAGCCCCAGCATTTT
CDR3 protein: CASSQRVGSNQPQHF
clone size: .
D gene: .
J gene: TRBJ1-5
V gene: TRBV4-3

CDR3 DNA: TGCGCCAGCAGCTTGGGGAACCAGCAAGAGACCCAGTACTTC
CDR3 protein: CASSLGNQQETQYF
clone size: many
D gene: .
J gene: TRBJ2-5
V gene: TRBV5-1

CDR3 DNA: TGCAGCGTTGAGGGTTGGGGTAACAGGGGTAGCAATCAGCCCCAGCATTTT
CDR3 protein: CSVEGWGNRGSNQPQHF
clone size: few
D gene: TRBD1
J gene: TRBJ1-5
V gene: TRBV29-1

CDR3 DNA: TGTGCCAGCAGCGCGATTGGCCTCGGGGAGCTGTTTTTT
CDR3 protein: CASSAIGLGELFF
clone size: .
D gene: .
J gene: TRBJ2-2
V gene: TRBV9

CDR3 DNA: TGTGCCACCAGGGGGACAGGTAATCAGCCCCAGCATTTT
CDR3 protein: CATRGTGNQPQHF
clone size: few
D gene: TRBD1
J gene: TRBJ1-5
V gene: TRBV24-1

CDR3 DNA: TGTGCCAGCAGCGTAGGGACTAATGAGCAGTACTTC
CDR3 protein: CASSVGTNEQYF
clone size: .
D gene: .
J gene: TRBJ2-7
V gene: TRBV9

CDR3 DNA: TGTGCCAGCAGTTTATTGCAGTATGAAGCTTTCTTT
CDR3 protein: CASSLLQYEAFF
clone size: many
D gene: .
J gene: TRBJ1-1
V gene: TRBV28

CDR3 DNA: TGTGCCAGCAGTTTACTCAAGGGCTACGAGCAGTACTTC
CDR3 protein: CASSLLKGYEQYF
clone size: few
D gene: .
J gene: TRBJ2-7
V gene: TRBV12-3/TRBV12-4

CDR3 DNA: TGTGCCAGCAGTGGGTGGACCGAGGGGAATTTGGGGCAGTACTTC
CDR3 protein: CASSGWTEGNLGQYF
clone size: .
D gene: .
J gene: TRBJ2-7
V gene: TRBV28

CDR3 DNA: TGTGCCAGCAGCTTAAGTATCGGGACCCAGTACTTC
CDR3 protein: CASSLSIGTQYF
clone size: few
D gene: .
J gene: TRBJ2-5
V gene: TRBV7-8

CDR3 DNA: TGTGGCAGCAGCTTCTTAAGCGGGAGGGGGTACAATGAGCAGTTCTTC
CDR3 protein: CGSSFLSGRGYNEQFF
clone size: .
D gene: TRBD2
J gene: TRBJ2-1
V gene: TRBV5-6

CDR3 DNA: TGCAGCGTTGCTTCGACACGGGGGGACTACGAGCAGTACTTC
CDR3 protein: CSVASTRGDYEQYF
clone size: .
D gene: TRBD2
J gene: TRBJ2-7
V gene: TRBV29-1

CDR3 DNA: TGTGCCAGCAGTCCGGCCCTTGGGACAGGGGGAGAGACCCAGTACTTC
CDR3 protein: CASSPALGTGGETQYF
clone size: few
D gene: TRBD1
J gene: TRBJ2-5
V gene: TRBV28

CDR3 DNA: TGCGCCAGCAGCTTGACTAGCGGGAGTTCCACCGGGGAGCTGTTTTTT
CDR3 protein: CASSLTSGSSTGELFF
clone size: few
D gene: TRBD2
J gene: TRBJ2-2
V gene: TRBV5-1

CDR3 DNA: TGTGCCAGCAGTATACGACAGGGGGCGGTTGAGCAGTACTTC
CDR3 protein: CASSIRQGAVEQYF
clone size: many
D gene: TRBD1
J gene: TRBJ2-7
V gene: TRBV12-3/TRBV12-4

CDR3 DNA: TGTGCCAGCAGCTTACCCCGAGAGACCCAGTACTTC
CDR3 protein: CASSLPRETQYF
clone size: .
D gene: .
J gene: TRBJ2-5
V gene: TRBV7-9

CDR3 DNA: TGTGCCAGCAGCTCTCAGGGTTTATACGAGCAGTACTTC
CDR3 protein: CASSSQGLYEQYF
clone size: few
D gene: .
J gene: TRBJ2-7
V gene: TRBV7-2

CDR3 DNA: TGTGCCAGCACAGTAGCGGAGAACTACAATGAGCAGTTCTTC
CDR3 protein: CASTVAENYNEQFF
clone size: .
D gene: .
J gene: TRBJ2-1
V gene: TRBV28

CDR3 DNA: TGTGCCAGCAGCCCCGGGAGAGAGACCCAGTACTTC
CDR3 protein: CASSPGRETQYF
clone size: many
D gene: .
J gene: TRBJ2-5
V gene: TRBV11-2

CDR3 DNA: TGTGCCAGCACGAGCGGGCCCAACAACAATGAGCAGTTCTTC
CDR3 protein: CASTSGPNNNEQFF
clone size: many
D gene: .
J gene: TRBJ2-1
V gene: TRBV2